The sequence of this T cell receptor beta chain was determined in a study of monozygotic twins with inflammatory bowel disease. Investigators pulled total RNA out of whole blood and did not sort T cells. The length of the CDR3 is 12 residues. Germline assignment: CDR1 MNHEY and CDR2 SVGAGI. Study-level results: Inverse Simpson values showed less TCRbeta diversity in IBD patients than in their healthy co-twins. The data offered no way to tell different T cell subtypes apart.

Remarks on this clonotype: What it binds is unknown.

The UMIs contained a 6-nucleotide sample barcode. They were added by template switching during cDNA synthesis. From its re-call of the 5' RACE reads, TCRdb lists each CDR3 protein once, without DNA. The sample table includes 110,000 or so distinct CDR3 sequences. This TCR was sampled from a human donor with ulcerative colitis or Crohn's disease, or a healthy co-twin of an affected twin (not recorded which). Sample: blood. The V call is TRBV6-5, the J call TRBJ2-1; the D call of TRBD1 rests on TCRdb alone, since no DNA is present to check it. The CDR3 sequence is CATGWSYNEQFF.